The subject of this entry is one T cell receptor (beta chain). Its cognate antigen is unknown. This entry comes from a study of naive and memory T cell subsets. Points from the study as a whole: Diversity fell and Gini index rose from naive through CM, EM, EMRA. Naive repertoires, especially CD8, held a few larger clonotypes, possibly memory cells re-expressing CD45RA.

The beta constant-region primer was an equimolar mix of two oligonucleotides covering TRBC1 and TRBC2. The ligated cDNA underwent four PCR rounds using SP2 and nested alpha and beta constant-region primers. MiXCR, applied by TCRdb to the UMI-ligation and nested PCR reads, yields one record per CDR3 protein. This sample has over 110,000 distinct CDR3 sequences, with approximately 20% found just once. Germline V CDR1 and CDR2: SGHRS, YFSETQ. Trimming cost V 3 bases and J 1 base, with 14 bases left between them. This CDR3 has 15 amino acids. V usage is TRBV5-1 and J usage is TRBJ2-7; possibly TRBD1 for D (7 bases). The specimen sequenced was naive CD8+ T cells from blood. This sequence originates from a human donor in good health. The CDR3 spells CASSSWTGGSYEQYF. Written as DNA, the CDR3 is TGCGCCAGCAGCTCGTGGACAGGAGGGTCCTACGAGCAGTACTTC.